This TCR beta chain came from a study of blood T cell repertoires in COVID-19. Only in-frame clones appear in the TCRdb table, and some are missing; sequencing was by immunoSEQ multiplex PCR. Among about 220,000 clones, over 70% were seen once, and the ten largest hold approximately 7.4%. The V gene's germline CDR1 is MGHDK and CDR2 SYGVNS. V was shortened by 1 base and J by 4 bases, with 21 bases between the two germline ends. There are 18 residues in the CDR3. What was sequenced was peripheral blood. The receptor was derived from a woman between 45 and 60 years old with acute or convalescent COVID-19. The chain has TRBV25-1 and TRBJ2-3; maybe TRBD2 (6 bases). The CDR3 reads CASSELSGRGVSPDTQYF. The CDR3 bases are TGTGCCAGCAGTGAATTGTCCGGGAGAGGGGTCTCGCCAGATACGCAGTATTTT.